The rows below give T cell receptor beta chains drawn from one sample of a study of early T cells in non-severe SARS-CoV-2 infection. Using its own MiXCR run on the 5' RACE reads, TCRdb lists one record per CDR3 protein. This sample yields about 77,000 distinct CDR3 sequences, of which about 15% are seen a single time; roughly 2.7% belongs to the top ten. Sequencing was done on a sample of whole blood. The receptor set was obtained from an adult who was a healthcare worker with PCR-confirmed SARS-CoV-2 infection or an uninfected control (not recorded which). Each CDR3 is given with its conserved first and last residue. Fields, in order: clone size, J gene, D gene, V gene, CDR3 protein, CDR3 DNA. A D gene is named only where the DNA matches it firmly. For some rows the clone size is stated as once, few or many, or as a class when expanded; others skip it.

size: few; J: TRBJ1-5; D: .; V: TRBV5-1; CDR3: CASSLDGFQPQHF; DNA: TGCGCCAGCAGCTTGGACGGCTTTCAGCCCCAGCATTTT
size: .; J: TRBJ1-1; D: TRBD1; V: TRBV6-1; CDR3: CASKGASTEAFF; DNA: TGTGCCAGCAAGGGGGCGTCCACTGAAGCTTTCTTT
size: many; J: TRBJ2-7; D: .; V: TRBV7-9; CDR3: CASSVIGLGEQYF; DNA: TGTGCCAGCAGCGTAATCGGGCTAGGCGAGCAGTACTTC
size: .; J: TRBJ1-2; D: TRBD1; V: TRBV19; CDR3: CASDAPGQGNYGYTF; DNA: TGTGCCAGCGATGCTCCGGGACAGGGGAACTATGGCTACACCTTC
size: .; J: TRBJ1-5; D: TRBD1; V: TRBV11-3; CDR3: CASSLAHRDRGGYSNQPQHF; DNA: TGTGCCAGCAGCTTAGCTCACCGGGACAGGGGGGGTTATAGCAATCAGCCCCAGCATTTT
size: few; J: TRBJ2-4; D: .; V: TRBV15; CDR3: CATSRKLAKNIQYF; DNA: TGTGCCACCAGTCGTAAGCTAGCCAAAAACATTCAGTACTTC
size: .; J: TRBJ1-5; D: TRBD1; V: TRBV30; CDR3: CAWSTHRGSQEQPQHF; DNA: TGTGCCTGGAGTACTCACAGGGGCTCCCAAGAACAGCCCCAGCATTTT
size: few; J: TRBJ2-5; D: .; V: TRBV7-8; CDR3: CASSPYMETQYF; DNA: TGTGCCAGCAGCCCTTATATGGAGACCCAGTACTTC
size: .; J: TRBJ2-1; D: .; V: TRBV3-1; CDR3: CASSQSFTGGGGNEQFF; DNA: TGTGCCAGCAGCCAAAGTTTCACTGGCGGGGGCGGAAATGAGCAGTTCTTC
size: .; J: TRBJ2-5; D: .; V: TRBV11-2; CDR3: CASSLGEAQETQYF; DNA: TGTGCCAGCAGCTTGGGGGAAGCACAAGAGACCCAGTACTTC
size: few; J: TRBJ2-1; D: TRBD2; V: TRBV7-2; CDR3: CASSYGGTVSYNEQFF; DNA: TGTGCCAGCAGCTACGGGGGGACGGTATCCTACAATGAGCAGTTCTTC
size: few; J: TRBJ2-7; D: .; V: TRBV4-1; CDR3: CASSPRPGEQYF; DNA: TGCGCCAGCAGCCCCCGACCTGGGGAGCAGTACTTC
size: .; J: TRBJ1-5; D: TRBD1; V: TRBV7-9; CDR3: CASSSSGEGGPRLSQPQHF; DNA: TGTGCCAGCAGCTCTTCAGGGGAAGGGGGCCCACGCCTTAGTCAGCCCCAGCATTTT
size: many; J: TRBJ1-2; D: .; V: TRBV2; CDR3: CASSEVSPRGGNYGYTF; DNA: TGTGCCAGCAGTGAAGTATCACCCCGCGGGGGAAACTATGGCTACACCTTC
size: .; J: TRBJ2-1; D: .; V: TRBV5-1; CDR3: CASSLEGQSTNEQFF; DNA: TGCGCCAGCAGCTTGGAAGGACAGAGTACCAATGAGCAGTTCTTC
size: .; J: TRBJ1-5; D: .; V: TRBV5-6; CDR3: CASSQGRNNQPQHF; DNA: TGTGCCAGCAGCCAGGGACGGAACAATCAGCCCCAGCATTTT
size: many; J: TRBJ1-1; D: .; V: TRBV6-4; CDR3: CASSESQAAEAFF; DNA: TGTGCCAGCAGTGAGTCCCAGGCGGCGGAAGCTTTCTTT
size: few; J: TRBJ2-5; D: TRBD2; V: TRBV12-3/TRBV12-4; CDR3: CASSPWTSGYQETQYF; DNA: TGTGCCAGCAGTCCTTGGACTAGCGGTTACCAAGAGACCCAGTACTTC
size: .; J: TRBJ2-1; D: TRBD2; V: TRBV10-3; CDR3: CAISTSGYNEQFF; DNA: TGTGCCATCAGCACTAGCGGGTACAATGAGCAGTTCTTC
size: few; J: TRBJ2-7; D: TRBD1; V: TRBV6-5; CDR3: CASSYGRGISYEQYF; DNA: TGTGCCAGCAGTTACGGCAGGGGGATCTCCTACGAGCAGTACTTC
size: .; J: TRBJ1-5; D: TRBD1; V: TRBV12-3/TRBV12-4; CDR3: CASSGQGMGSYQPQHF; DNA: TGTGCCAGCAGCGGACAGGGAATGGGGTCCTATCAGCCCCAGCATTTT
size: .; J: TRBJ1-1; D: .; V: TRBV4-1; CDR3: CASSHGPFRGTEAFF; DNA: TGCGCCAGCAGCCACGGGCCATTCCGTGGCACTGAAGCTTTCTTT
size: few; J: TRBJ2-1; D: TRBD2; V: TRBV24-1; CDR3: CATSDPSGTNNEQFF; DNA: TGTGCCACCAGTGACCCTAGCGGCACCAACAATGAGCAGTTCTTC
size: few; J: TRBJ2-1; D: TRBD2; V: TRBV29-1; CDR3: CSVEKGAGGPREQFF; DNA: TGCAGCGTTGAAAAAGGAGCGGGAGGGCCCCGAGAGCAGTTCTTC